These 28 T cell receptor beta chains were sequenced from one sample in a study of control samples from healthy donors and cancer patients. Repertoires were generated with immunoSEQ multiplex PCR, while TCRdb's copy carries only in-frame clones and drops some. The sample table sets out about 190,000 clones. Sequencing was done on a sample of blood. These receptors came from a woman younger than 45 in good health.

V and J are TRBV5-1 and TRBJ1-3, with D tentatively TRBD1 (6 bases). Trimming cost V 4 bases and J 4 bases, with 15 bases left between them. CDR1 and CDR2 (germline): SGHRS, YFSETQ. The CDR3 runs to 15 residues. The CDR3 here is CASSPTGYPGNTIYF. The CDR3 DNA reads as TGCGCCAGCAGCCCTACAGGGTACCCCGGAAACACCATATATTTT.

The chain joins TRBV28 to TRBJ1-1; a weak D match, TRBD1 (5 bases). This CDR3 region has 15 residues. Per germline, CDR1 MDHEN and CDR2 SYDVKM. The ends were cut back, 5 bases at V and 1 base at J, with 14 bases in the middle. The CDR3 sequence: CASSPPGLGNTEAFF. The CDR3 DNA follows: TGTGCCAGCAGTCCTCCGGGACTGGGGAACACTGAAGCTTTCTTT.

The J gene is TRBJ1-1, the V gene TRBV5-8, with a tentative D call TRBD1 (6 bases). Germline assignment: CDR1 SGHTS and CDR2 YDEGEE. This CDR3 is 14 amino acids long. With 4 bases removed from V and 1 base from J, the gap between germline ends came to 11 bases. The CDR3 protein is CASSRGGRNTEAFF. The DNA for the CDR3 is TGTGCCAGCAGCCGGGGGGGCAGGAACACTGAAGCTTTCTTT.

This rearrangement joins TRBV7-9 to TRBJ1-1; D is perhaps TRBD1 (6 bases). From germline, CDR1 is SEHNR and CDR2 FQNEAQ (reference sequence). This CDR3 has 17 residues. With 1 base removed from V and 3 bases from J, the gap between germline ends came to 18 bases. This chain's CDR3 is CASSLGGGPAGHTEAFF. The CDR3 nucleotides read TGTGCCAGCAGCTTAGGTGGGGGCCCAGCAGGTCACACTGAAGCTTTCTTT.

This chain connects TRBV19 to TRBJ1-2, with 7 bases that match TRBD1. The V gene end was trimmed by 4 bases and the J gene end by 4 bases; junction bases not matched to a gene: 6. This CDR3 contains 14 residues. Germline CDR1 reads LNHDA; CDR2 reads SQIVND (reference sequence). The CDR3: CASSRDRDGYGYTF. The DNA for the CDR3 is TGTGCCAGTAGTAGAGACAGGGACGGCTATGGCTACACCTTC.

J is TRBJ1-2 and V is TRBV28; D is possibly TRBD1 (5 bases). Between the trimmed V and J ends, which lost 6 bases and 8 bases, there was a span of 19 bases. Germline V lookup: CDR1 MDHEN, CDR2 SYDVKM. This CDR3 is built from 14 residues. CDR3 DNA sequence: TGTGCCAGCAGGAATTACGGGGGACTGGGGGGCTACACCTTC. Protein: CASRNYGGLGGYTF.

The V gene is TRBV28, the J gene TRBJ1-3; TRBD1 matches at 10 bases. CDR1 and CDR2 from the germline V gene are MDHEN and SYDVKM. Losses at the gene ends were 10 bases for V and 2 bases for J; bases not matched to a gene: 8. This CDR3 has 15 amino acids. The CDR3 here is CAIYPGQGAGNTIYF. The CDR3 DNA is TGTGCCATTTATCCAGGACAGGGGGCTGGAAACACCATATATTTT.

The V and J genes are TRBV3-1 (or the pseudogene TRBV3-2) and TRBJ1-2; D ambiguous. This CDR3 spans 17 amino acids. In germline, CDR1 is LGHDT, CDR2 YNNKEL (reference sequence). Deletions cut 0 bases from V and 6 bases from J, with 20 bases between. CDR3 bases: TGTGCCAGCAGCCAAGAATGGGTATATGGCGTTGATGATGGCTACACCTTC. Translating gives CASSQEWVYGVDDGYTF.

The rearrangement links TRBV7-2 to TRBJ2-1; TRBD2 agrees at 9 bases. Per the germline V gene, CDR1 is SGHTA and CDR2 is FQGNSA. CDR3 length: 16 residues. The V and J ends lost 3 bases and 2 bases, in that order; junction bases with no gene match: 5. For the CDR3, the DNA is TGTGCCAGCAGCTTCCTAGCGGGGTCGGCCTACAATGAGCAGTTCTTC. It encodes CASSFLAGSAYNEQFF.

The genes are TRBV18 and TRBJ2-1; D might be TRBD2 (6 bases). The CDR3 totals 14 residues. The V end lost 9 bases, the J end lost 4 bases, and 16 bases lay between the germline ends. Germline CDR1 and CDR2: KGHSH and LQKENI. The CDR3: CASPRVAVYNEQFF. CDR3 bases: TGTGCCAGTCCCCGGGTAGCGGTGTACAATGAGCAGTTCTTC. Complete variable domain (other parts from reference TRBV18 and TRBJ2-1): NAGVMQNPRHLVRRRGQEARLRCSPMKGHSHVYWYRQLPEEGLKFMVYLQKENIIDESGMPKERFSAEFPKEGPSILRIQQVVRGDSAAYFCASPRVAVYNEQFFGPGTRLTVL.

The rearrangement joins TRBV10-3 to TRBJ1-4, with TRBD1 as a possible D gene (5 bases). This CDR3 is 12 amino acids long. The germline V gene has CDR1 ENHRY and CDR2 SYGVKD. V was clipped by 0 bases and J by 10 bases, with 6 bases between them. CDR3 in amino acids: CAISESQAKLFF. The CDR3 coding sequence is TGTGCCATCAGTGAGTCACAGGCAAAACTGTTTTTT.

The rearrangement links TRBV18 to TRBJ1-4; no clear D. The CDR3 is 14 residues long. Trimming shortened V by 6 bases and J by 4 bases, and 12 bases separated the two germline ends. Germline values: CDR1 KGHSH, CDR2 LQKENI. This chain's CDR3 is CASSRTGVNEKLFF. The CDR3, as DNA: TGTGCCAGCTCGCGGACGGGAGTTAATGAAAAACTGTTTTTT.

The chain uses TRBV28 and TRBJ1-1; D is unclear. Between the trimmed V and J ends, which lost 2 bases and 4 bases, there was a span of 11 bases. The CDR3 loop spans 14 amino acids. Germline assignment: CDR1 MDHEN and CDR2 SYDVKM. CDR3 amino acids: CASSLLLPGTEAFF. The DNA for the CDR3 is TGTGCCAGCAGTTTACTGCTTCCGGGCACTGAAGCTTTCTTT. Looking up the rest from reference TRBV28 and TRBJ1-1 gives the full variable domain: DVKVTQSSRYLVKRTGEKVFLECVQDMDHENMFWYRQDPGLGLRLIYFSYDVKMKEKGDIPEGYSVSREKKERFSLILESASTNQTSMYLCASSLLLPGTEAFFGQGTRLTVV.

V and J are TRBV14 and TRBJ1-1; no clear D. The CDR3 covers 15 residues. Trimming cost V 2 bases and J 7 bases, with 17 bases left between them. Germline V gene sequence: CDR1 SGHDN, CDR2 FVKESK. The DNA of the CDR3 is TGTGCCAGCAGCCAATACGGAACAGCTAAACTTGAAGCTTTCTTT. Translation: CASSQYGTAKLEAFF.

V and J are TRBV28 and TRBJ1-5, with D unclear. The CDR3 length is 13 residues. Per the germline V gene, CDR1 is MDHEN and CDR2 is SYDVKM. The germline V and J ends were trimmed by 6 bases and 6 bases, with 12 bases remaining between them. CDR3 residues: CASSPTGIQPQHF. CDR3 DNA: TGTGCCAGCAGCCCGACGGGCATTCAGCCCCAGCATTTT.

This sequence joins TRBV5-1 and TRBJ1-4; D not certain. Trimming removed 4 bases at V and 7 bases at J, with 14 bases between. CDR1 is SGHRS and CDR2 is YFSETQ in the germline V gene. The CDR3 has 14 residues. CDR3 sequence: CASSPLAGSEKLFF. The CDR3 DNA follows: TGCGCCAGCAGCCCGCTTGCGGGGAGTGAAAAACTGTTTTTT.

The genes are TRBV5-1 and TRBJ2-5; 8 bases match TRBD1. The V segment lost 4 bases and the J segment 2 bases; nucleotides outside the gene matches: 7. The germline V gene has CDR1 SGHRS and CDR2 YFSETQ. The CDR3 spans 15 residues. The CDR3 region has the DNA TGCGCCAGCAGCGCCTCCGGGACAGGTCAAGAGACCCAGTACTTC. Amino acids: CASSASGTGQETQYF. The full variable domain, with the rest looked up from reference TRBV5-1 and TRBJ2-5, is KAGVTQTPRYLIKTRGQQVTLSCSPISGHRSVSWYQQTPGQGLQFLFEYFSETQRNKGNFPGRFSGRQFSNSRSEMNVSTLELGDSALYLCASSASGTGQETQYFGPGTRLLVL.

The rearrangement uses TRBV3-1 (or the pseudogene TRBV3-2) and TRBJ2-1, with D perhaps assigned TRBD1 or TRBD2 (6 bases each). This CDR3 is built from 13 residues. Germline CDR1 reads LGHDT; CDR2 reads YNNKEL (reference sequence). Trimming pared 1 base from V and 10 bases from J, leaving 11 bases between. The CDR3 sequence: CASSQGQAGEQFF. DNA of the CDR3: TGTGCCAGCAGCCAAGGACAGGCGGGAGAGCAGTTCTTC.

V usage is TRBV15 and J usage is TRBJ2-1; 8 nucleotides agree with TRBD2. V shed 5 bases, J shed 1 base, and the junction held 7 bases outside the gene matches. This CDR3 has 16 amino acids. Germline-derived CDR1 and CDR2 are LNHNV and YYDKDF (reference sequence). The CDR3 region is CATSPHSGVSYNEQFF. The DNA for the CDR3 is TGTGCCACCAGCCCTCATAGCGGGGTGTCCTACAATGAGCAGTTCTTC.

The chain uses TRBV7-9 and TRBJ2-3, with 12 bases lining up with TRBD2. Trimming took 3 bases from V and 2 from J; bases not matched to a gene: 12. The CDR3 sequence is 19 residues long. Germline loops: CDR1 SEHNR, CDR2 FQNEAQ (reference sequence). This CDR3 reads CASSLRTSGALGFTDTQYF. The CDR3 nucleotides are TGTGCCAGCAGCTTGAGGACTAGCGGGGCCTTGGGTTTCACAGATACGCAGTATTTT.

The chain recombines TRBV29-1 with TRBJ2-3, with a tentative D call TRBD2 (6 bases). In germline, CDR1 is SQVTM, CDR2 ANQGSEA. This CDR3 is 14 amino acids long. V was shortened by 4 bases and J by 0 bases, with 11 bases between the two germline ends. DNA of the CDR3: TGCAGCGTTGGCCCTAGCGCCAGCACAGATACGCAGTATTTT. Translated: CSVGPSASTDTQYF.

V and J are TRBV6-5 and TRBJ1-1; 7 nucleotides align to TRBD1. With 6 bases clipped from V and 7 bases from J, the junction kept 11 bases outside the gene matches. Germline V gene data show CDR1 as MNHEY and CDR2 as SVGAGI. This CDR3 contains 14 residues. CDR3 sequence (DNA): TGTGCCAGCAGCCCCGGGACAGCACCAAGTGAAGCTTTCTTT. Encoded protein: CASSPGTAPSEAFF.

This chain uses TRBV3-1 (or the pseudogene TRBV3-2) with TRBJ2-2, with a weak D call TRBD1 (5 bases). V was shortened by 2 bases and J by 6 bases, with 10 bases between the two germline ends. Germline V gene lookup returns CDR1 LGHDT and CDR2 YNNKEL (reference sequence). CDR3 size: 14 residues. CDR3 loop: CASSQRGSPGELFF. The CDR3 DNA reads TGTGCCAGCAGCCAAAGGGGAAGTCCCGGGGAGCTGTTTTTT.

The genes are TRBV6-2 or TRBV6-3 and TRBJ2-7; 8 nucleotides align to TRBD1. CDR3 length: 15 amino acids. V lost 2 bases to trimming and J lost 2 bases; unmatched junction nucleotides: 5. The V gene's germline CDR1 is MNHEY and CDR2 SVGEGT. The CDR3 coding sequence is TGTGCCAGCAGTTACCAGGGACAGGAAGCCTACGAGCAGTACTTC. It codes for CASSYQGQEAYEQYF.

The chain combines TRBV5-8 with TRBJ1-1; D may be TRBD1 (6 bases). This CDR3 is built from 13 residues. The V end was cut by 1 base, the J end by 6 bases, with 10 bases between. CDR1 is SGHTS, CDR2 YDEGEE, per germline. The CDR3 bases are TGTGCCAGCAGCTTGCGGGGGCTACCTGAAGCTTTCTTT. The encoded protein is CASSLRGLPEAFF.

This chain connects TRBV5-6 to TRBJ1-1; a possible D gene is TRBD1 (5 bases). This CDR3 comprises 10 residues. Between the trimmed V and J ends, which lost 4 bases and 12 bases, there was a span of 10 bases. From germline, CDR1 is SGHDT and CDR2 YYEEEE. CDR3 region: CASSKGTTFF. CDR3 nucleotide sequence: TGTGCCAGCAGCAAGGGGACTACTTTCTTT.

The rearrangement links TRBV7-9 to TRBJ2-3, with D hard to call. The CDR3 consists of 12 residues. V gave up 1 base and J gave up 5 bases, with 4 bases separating them. The germline gives CDR1 SEHNR, CDR2 FQNEAQ (reference sequence). The CDR3 loop reads CASSLDGDTQYF. The CDR3 coding sequence is TGTGCCAGCAGCTTAGATGGAGATACGCAGTATTTT.

V and J are TRBV19 and TRBJ1-3; D is ambiguous. The CDR3 contains 13 residues. Germline V lookup: CDR1 LNHDA, CDR2 SQIVND (reference sequence). The V end was cut by 8 bases, the J end by 1 base, with 9 bases between. The CDR3 DNA sequence: TGTGCCAGTTCCAGAGCGTCTGGAAACACCATATATTTT. It is translated as CASSRASGNTIYF.